The sequence of this TCR beta chain was determined in a study of blood T cell repertoires in COVID-19. On the study more broadly: Specimens from acute and convalescent COVID-19 originated in the United States, Italy and Spain. Sample material is recorded as cDNA or gDNA derived from T cells, B-cell-depleted T cells, or PBMCs.

Authors' analysis steps: Amplification of reference gene primers was used by the study to estimate nucleated cell counts. Generated by immunoSEQ multiplex PCR, the TCRdb table keeps only in-frame clones and is missing some. V, J and clone size are those of that table, while D and trimming were read from the DNA. Found here are around 100,000 clones, around 83% of them singletons; the top ten hold approximately 3.6%. Germline trimming cut 6 bases from V and 6 bases from J; bases unmatched to any gene: 11. In germline, CDR1 is WSHSY, CDR2 SAAADI. The CDR3 sequence is 15 residues long. Sequencing was performed on peripheral blood. V is TRBV10-2 and J is TRBJ2-4, with 7 positions matching TRBD1. The sequence was collected from a man aged 35 to 55 with acute or convalescent COVID-19. CDR3 amino acids: CASRETGTAGNIQYF. The CDR3 DNA sequence: TGCGCCAGCAGGGAGACCGGGACAGCTGGAAACATTCAGTACTTC.